This TCR beta chain stems from a study of blood T cell repertoires in COVID-19. The overall study: From the United States, Italy and Spain came samples of acute and convalescent COVID-19. T cells, B-cell-depleted T cells, or PBMCs supplied cDNA or gDNA.

V dropped 4 bases and J dropped 3 bases, with 6 bases sitting between them. The length of the CDR3 is 11 residues. CDR1 and CDR2 (germline): SQVTM, ANQGSEA. Methods used by the authors: Nucleated cell counts were estimated from reference gene primer amplification. Assay used: immunoSEQ multiplex PCR; TCRdb lists only in-frame clones, some missing. That table furnishes V, J and clone size, whereas the DNA furnished D and trimming. In the table there are approximately 120,000 clones, 88% of which are singletons. This sequence was found in a human donor in a cohort sampled during active COVID-19. This chain links TRBV29-1 with TRBJ1-1; D gene uncertain. The material sequenced was peripheral blood. CDR3 sequence: CSVAGDTEAFF. CDR3 DNA sequence: TGCAGCGTTGCAGGCGACACTGAAGCTTTCTTT.